Sequencing of this T cell receptor beta chain was carried out in a study of T cell changes during pregnancy in multiple sclerosis. Germline V lookup: CDR1 MNHNS, CDR2 SASEGT. The V end lost 7 bases, the J end lost 4 bases, and 13 bases lay between the germline ends. This CDR3 region has 13 residues. Sequencing used immunoSEQ multiplex PCR; TCRdb keeps in-frame clones, though not all of them. The sample has around 63,000 clones; just over 90% are singletons. J is TRBJ1-1 and V is TRBV6-1, with D possibly being TRBD1 (5 bases). The source material was peripheral blood, sampled after pregnancy. This receptor was obtained from a female donor with multiple sclerosis, enrolled in a pregnancy study. The CDR3 sequence is CASIRGGATEAFF. The CDR3 nucleotides read TGTGCCAGCATCAGAGGAGGGGCCACTGAAGCTTTCTTT.